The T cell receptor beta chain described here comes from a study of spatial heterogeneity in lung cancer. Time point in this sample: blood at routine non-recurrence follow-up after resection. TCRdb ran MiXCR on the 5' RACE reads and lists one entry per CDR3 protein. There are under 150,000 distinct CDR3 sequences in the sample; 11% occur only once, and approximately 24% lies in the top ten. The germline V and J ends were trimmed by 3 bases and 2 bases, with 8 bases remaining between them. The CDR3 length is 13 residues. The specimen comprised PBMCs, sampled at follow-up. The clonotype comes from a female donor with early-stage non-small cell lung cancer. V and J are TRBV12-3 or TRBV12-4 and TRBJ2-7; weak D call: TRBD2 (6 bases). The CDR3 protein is CASSFGGPYEQYF. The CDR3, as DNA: TGTGCCAGCAGTTTCGGGGGTCCCTACGAGCAGTACTTC.